This TCR beta chain originates from a study of cytomegalovirus exposure and HLA in healthy donors. Study at large: Unique TCRs numbering some 80 million, obtained from HLA-typed donors, made up an early data release.

Trimming left V 5 bases short and J 0 bases short, with 14 bases between. This CDR3 has 16 residues. Germline V gene sequence: CDR1 LGHNA, CDR2 YNFKEQ. Points from the study as a whole: Analysis performed later showed TCR beta chains linked to HLA being more clonally expanded than equally common others.

On this clone itself: Antigen unknown.

It was with 60 Vbeta and 13 Jbeta primers that the PCR ran. Sequencing was performed with immunoSEQ multiplex PCR; in TCRdb, only in-frame clones are kept and a portion is missing. The data hold under 200,000 clones, with roughly 74% observed a single time. The receptor comes from a woman aged 25 to 39 in good health and CMV-seropositive. The sequenced material came from PBMCs. The chain joins TRBV4-2 to TRBJ2-1; D perhaps matches TRBD2 (6 bases). CDR3 residues: CASSALTSSSYNEQFF. CDR3 DNA sequence: TGTGCCAGCAGCGCCCTTACTAGCTCCTCCTACAATGAGCAGTTCTTC.